This T cell receptor beta chain derives from a study of cytomegalovirus exposure and HLA in healthy donors. Findings of the study overall: That first-cohort TCR clusters tended to co-occur in the roughly 110 validation repertoires was found in a later analysis. Rarity characterized most TCR sequences, yet some public TCRs appeared in many donors.

On this clone: Its antigen is not identified.

Sequencing used immunoSEQ multiplex PCR; TCRdb keeps in-frame clones, though not all of them. The sample consists of 150,000 to 200,000 clones, roughly 85% of them appearing once. This CDR3 has 15 amino acids. J lost 1 base, V lost 4 bases, and 4 bases had no gene match. Germline V CDR1 and CDR2: SGHNT, YYREEE (reference sequence). This sequence was found in a man aged 18 to 29 in good health and CMV-seropositive. V usage is TRBV5-4 and J usage is TRBJ1-1; 10 nucleotides line up with TRBD1. Sample: PBMCs. CDR3 DNA: TGTGCCAGCAGCCAAAGACAGGGGGCGAACACTGAAGCTTTCTTT. Amino acids: CASSQRQGANTEAFF. Looking up the rest from reference TRBV5-4 and TRBJ1-1 gives the full variable domain: ETGVTQSPTHLIKTRGQQVTLRCSSQSGHNTVSWYQQALGQGPQFIFQYYREEENGRGNFPPRFSGLQFPNYSSELNVNALELDDSALYLCASSQRQGANTEAFFGQGTRLTVV.